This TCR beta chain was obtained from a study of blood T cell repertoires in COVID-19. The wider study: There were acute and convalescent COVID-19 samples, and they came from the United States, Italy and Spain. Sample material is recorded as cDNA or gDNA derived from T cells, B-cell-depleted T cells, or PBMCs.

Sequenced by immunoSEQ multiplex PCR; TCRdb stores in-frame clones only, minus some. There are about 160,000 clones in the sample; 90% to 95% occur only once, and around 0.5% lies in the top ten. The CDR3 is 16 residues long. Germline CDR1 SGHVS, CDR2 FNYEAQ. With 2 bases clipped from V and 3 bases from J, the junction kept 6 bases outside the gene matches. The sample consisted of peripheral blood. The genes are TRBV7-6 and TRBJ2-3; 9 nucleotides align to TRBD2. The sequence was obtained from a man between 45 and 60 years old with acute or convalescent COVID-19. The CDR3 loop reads CASSLSAGGPTDTQYF. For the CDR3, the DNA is TGTGCCAGCAGCTTATCTGCGGGGGGGCCAACAGATACGCAGTATTTT.